This T cell receptor (beta chain) comes out of a study of blood T cell repertoires in COVID-19. Study information: COVID-19 samples from acute and convalescent phases originated in the United States, Italy and Spain. The cDNA or gDNA used as material had been derived from T cells, B-cell-depleted T cells, or PBMCs.

Germline V gives CDR1 SNHLY, CDR2 FYNNEI. V shed 5 bases and J 6 bases; nucleotides not matched to a gene: 6. The CDR3 is 13 amino acids. This clone was observed a handful of times. Per the authors' pipeline: The authors estimated nucleated cell counts from reference gene primer amplification. Measured with immunoSEQ multiplex PCR; TCRdb has only the in-frame clones, and not every one. V, J and clone size derive from that table, while D and trimming were established from the DNA sequence. The sample consists of approximately 28,000 clones, around 66% of them appearing once. This sequence originates from a man aged 60 to 75 with active or convalescent COVID-19. Sequenced sample: peripheral blood. The chain has TRBV2 and TRBJ2-7, with TRBD1 identical over 8 bases. CDR3 coding DNA: TGTGCCAGCAGTATCGGACAGGGAGGCGAGCAGTACTTC. It codes for CASSIGQGGEQYF.